A selection of T cell receptor beta chains follows, all from one sample in a study of response to subunit inactivated influenza vaccine. Each CDR3 protein is one row after TCRdb ran MiXCR on the RT-PCR reads. Of hundreds of thousands of distinct CDR3 sequences in the sample, more than 15% were seen once. The source was PBMCs from blood, collected less than 13 days after vaccination. These receptors all stem from a man aged 50-59 years who received an inactivated influenza vaccine. Both conserved end residues are part of each CDR3.

cdr3_length: 15
v_call: TRBV10-2
j_call: TRBJ2-3
cdr3_aa: CASSATGRGTDTQYF

cdr3_length: 14
v_call: TRBV6-2/TRBV6-3
j_call: TRBJ2-1
cdr3_aa: CASPGLDYYNEQFF

cdr3_length: 13
v_call: TRBV20-1
j_call: TRBJ2-7
cdr3_aa: CSAYSGTNYEQYF

cdr3_length: 15
v_call: TRBV27
j_call: TRBJ2-7
cdr3_aa: CASSHDLLGTYEQYF

cdr3_length: 15
v_call: TRBV27
j_call: TRBJ2-2
cdr3_aa: CASSLMRVNTGELFF

cdr3_length: 12
v_call: TRBV20-1
j_call: TRBJ2-1
cdr3_aa: CSAREPSDEQFF

cdr3_length: 14
v_call: TRBV10-3
j_call: TRBJ2-5
cdr3_aa: CATWDRGRQETQYF

cdr3_length: 15
v_call: TRBV7-2
j_call: TRBJ2-7
cdr3_aa: CASSLESTVTYEQYF

cdr3_length: 15
v_call: TRBV20-1
j_call: TRBJ2-1
cdr3_aa: CSAYSAGANVNEQFF

cdr3_length: 14
v_call: TRBV27
j_call: TRBJ2-2
cdr3_aa: CASRETGLTGELFF

cdr3_length: 15
v_call: TRBV20-1
j_call: TRBJ2-7
cdr3_aa: CSADTGTGLSYEQYF

cdr3_length: 16
v_call: TRBV27
j_call: TRBJ2-1
cdr3_aa: CASSGANRFAGNEQFF

cdr3_length: 15
v_call: TRBV6-1
j_call: TRBJ2-1
cdr3_aa: CASSPVGLAGNEQFF

cdr3_length: 17
v_call: TRBV4-1
j_call: TRBJ1-1
cdr3_aa: CASSQETVRSMNTEAFF

cdr3_length: 14
v_call: TRBV3-1
j_call: TRBJ2-7
cdr3_aa: CASSQDQMIYEQYF

cdr3_length: 14
v_call: TRBV6-2/TRBV6-3
j_call: TRBJ2-1
cdr3_aa: CASRGTLSYNEQFF

cdr3_length: 15
v_call: TRBV4-3
j_call: TRBJ2-7
cdr3_aa: CASSQESQGTYEQYF

cdr3_length: 18
v_call: TRBV7-6
j_call: TRBJ2-1
cdr3_aa: CASSLASGDGRFYNEQFF

cdr3_length: 13
v_call: TRBV10-3
j_call: TRBJ1-2
cdr3_aa: CAISSRGDYGYTF

cdr3_length: 17
v_call: TRBV3-1
j_call: TRBJ1-3
cdr3_aa: CASSQGGLGRSGNTIYF

cdr3_length: 14
v_call: TRBV2
j_call: TRBJ2-7
cdr3_aa: CASDPGTATYEQYF

cdr3_length: 14
v_call: TRBV5-6
j_call: TRBJ2-3
cdr3_aa: CASSFRTGLDTQYF

cdr3_length: 13
v_call: TRBV7-9
j_call: TRBJ1-4
cdr3_aa: CASSLGGQGILFF

cdr3_length: 16
v_call: TRBV27
j_call: TRBJ2-1
cdr3_aa: CASSLLRGQGASEQFF

cdr3_length: 15
v_call: TRBV20-1
j_call: TRBJ2-5
cdr3_aa: CSAKGGSGRLETQYF

cdr3_length: 15
v_call: TRBV20-1
j_call: TRBJ2-7
cdr3_aa: CSASRLGQSSYEQYF

cdr3_length: 13
v_call: TRBV29-1
j_call: TRBJ2-7
cdr3_aa: CSAEGAATYEQYF

cdr3_length: 13
v_call: TRBV6-6
j_call: TRBJ2-3
cdr3_aa: CATGQSRTDTQYF

cdr3_length: 17
v_call: TRBV4-2
j_call: TRBJ2-5
cdr3_aa: CASSQDGTSGGRVTQYF

cdr3_length: 18
v_call: TRBV5-1
j_call: TRBJ2-2
cdr3_aa: CASSLALGTGGFTGELFF

cdr3_length: 16
v_call: TRBV2
j_call: TRBJ1-3
cdr3_aa: CASSEGQATSGNTIYF

cdr3_length: 14
v_call: TRBV10-3
j_call: TRBJ2-7
cdr3_aa: CAISPRAGPYEQYF

cdr3_length: 14
v_call: TRBV28
j_call: TRBJ2-5
cdr3_aa: CASINPRAGETQYF

cdr3_length: 16
v_call: TRBV7-2
j_call: TRBJ2-7
cdr3_aa: CASSSPNRRDFYEQYF

cdr3_length: 14
v_call: TRBV20-1
j_call: TRBJ2-7
cdr3_aa: CSATLGEGAYEQYF

cdr3_length: 13
v_call: TRBV5-1
j_call: TRBJ2-1
cdr3_aa: CASSATSGVEQFF

cdr3_length: 14
v_call: TRBV4-3
j_call: TRBJ2-7
cdr3_aa: CASSQSGAGYEQYF

cdr3_length: 16
v_call: TRBV4-3
j_call: TRBJ1-1
cdr3_aa: CASSRGGQGWNTEAFF

cdr3_length: 17
v_call: TRBV24-1
j_call: TRBJ2-1
cdr3_aa: CATSEQSGFGGRNEQFF

cdr3_length: 16
v_call: TRBV7-2
j_call: TRBJ2-5
cdr3_aa: CASSPLAGSFQETQYF

cdr3_length: 12
v_call: TRBV11-2
j_call: TRBJ1-1
cdr3_aa: CASSQNGGVAFF

cdr3_length: 15
v_call: TRBV6-5
j_call: TRBJ2-7
cdr3_aa: CASSYSGQESYEQYF

cdr3_length: 12
v_call: TRBV7-8
j_call: TRBJ1-1
cdr3_aa: CASSLLWTEAFF

cdr3_length: 13
v_call: TRBV18
j_call: TRBJ1-5
cdr3_aa: CASSPADNQPQHF

cdr3_length: 16
v_call: TRBV15
j_call: TRBJ2-5
cdr3_aa: CATSSTSGLKMETQYF

cdr3_length: 15
v_call: TRBV28
j_call: TRBJ2-1
cdr3_aa: CASSLRARGWNEQFF

cdr3_length: 15
v_call: TRBV14
j_call: TRBJ2-1
cdr3_aa: CASSPGTGALVGQFF

cdr3_length: 13
v_call: TRBV18
j_call: TRBJ2-1
cdr3_aa: CASSPSQLNEQFF

cdr3_length: 12
v_call: TRBV29-1
j_call: TRBJ1-4
cdr3_aa: CSGGQGDEKLFF

cdr3_length: 18
v_call: TRBV11-2
j_call: TRBJ2-1
cdr3_aa: CASSPLMTGPSGYNEQFF

cdr3_length: 14
v_call: TRBV6-2/TRBV6-3
j_call: TRBJ2-2
cdr3_aa: CASRFYREIGELFF

cdr3_length: 15
v_call: TRBV4-3
j_call: TRBJ2-1
cdr3_aa: CASSQGMGFSNEQFF

cdr3_length: 14
v_call: TRBV29-1
j_call: TRBJ2-1
cdr3_aa: CSVWTSGEYNEQFF

cdr3_length: 15
v_call: TRBV6-1
j_call: TRBJ2-1
cdr3_aa: CAAELSRSSYNEQFF

cdr3_length: 17
v_call: TRBV27
j_call: TRBJ2-3
cdr3_aa: CASSPSGTGVSTDTQYF

cdr3_length: 13
v_call: TRBV20-1
j_call: TRBJ2-1
cdr3_aa: CSAERELRGEQFF

cdr3_length: 14
v_call: TRBV6-4
j_call: TRBJ2-2
cdr3_aa: CASSAGTDTGELFF

cdr3_length: 14
v_call: TRBV7-2
j_call: TRBJ2-3
cdr3_aa: CASSLLAGAGTQYF

cdr3_length: 13
v_call: TRBV12-3/TRBV12-4
j_call: TRBJ2-7
cdr3_aa: CASSLAGVYEQYF